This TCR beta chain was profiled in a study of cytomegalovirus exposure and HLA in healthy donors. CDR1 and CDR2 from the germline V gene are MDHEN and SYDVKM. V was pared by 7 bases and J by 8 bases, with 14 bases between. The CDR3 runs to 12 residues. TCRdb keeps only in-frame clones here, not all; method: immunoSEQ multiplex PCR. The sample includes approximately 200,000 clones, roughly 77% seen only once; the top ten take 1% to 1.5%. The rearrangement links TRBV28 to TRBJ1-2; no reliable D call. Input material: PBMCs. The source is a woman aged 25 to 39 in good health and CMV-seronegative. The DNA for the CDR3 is TGTGCCAGCACCGAACCTACCAAGGGCTACACCTTC. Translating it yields CASTEPTKGYTF.